This is a list of T cell receptor beta chains from one sample in a study of cytomegalovirus exposure and HLA in healthy donors. TCRdb's table, derived via immunoSEQ multiplex PCR, lists solely in-frame clones and lacks some. The sample gives some 100,000 clones, roughly 77% of which show up once; 3% to 4.5% is in the top ten. The sample consisted of PBMCs. These TCRs come from a woman aged 50 to 65 in good health and CMV-seropositive. CDR3s include the opening cysteine and the closing phenylalanine or tryptophan. The order of the fields is clone size, J gene, V gene, D gene, CDR3 protein, CDR3 DNA. D genes are given only for firm matches. The size field is filled for only some rows; it gives once, few, many or a size class.

clone_size: once
j_call: TRBJ2-7
v_call: TRBV11-2
d_call: -
cdr3_aa: CASSLDRQGLSYEQYF
cdr3_nt: TGTGCCAGCAGCTTAGATCGGCAGGGCCTAAGCTACGAGCAGTACTTC

clone_size: -
j_call: TRBJ2-7
v_call: TRBV30
d_call: -
cdr3_aa: CAWSPQGPNEQYF
cdr3_nt: TGTGCCTGGAGTCCCCAGGGGCCCAACGAGCAGTACTTC

clone_size: once
j_call: TRBJ1-3
v_call: TRBV7-3
d_call: -
cdr3_aa: CASSPGPGNTIYF
cdr3_nt: TGTGCCAGCAGCCCGGGTCCTGGAAACACCATATATTTT

clone_size: -
j_call: TRBJ1-6
v_call: TRBV27
d_call: -
cdr3_aa: CASSLSSHSPLHF
cdr3_nt: TGTGCCAGCAGTTTATCGAGCCATTCACCCCTCCACTTT

clone_size: -
j_call: TRBJ1-2
v_call: TRBV18
d_call: -
cdr3_aa: CASSPEPLSNYGYTF
cdr3_nt: TGTGCCAGCTCACCGGAGCCTCTTTCTAACTATGGCTACACCTTC

clone_size: once
j_call: TRBJ2-5
v_call: TRBV12-5
d_call: TRBD2
cdr3_aa: CASGHSTSGQETQYF
cdr3_nt: TGTGCTAGTGGTCACTCGACTAGCGGGCAAGAGACCCAGTACTTC

clone_size: -
j_call: TRBJ1-2
v_call: TRBV18
d_call: TRBD1
cdr3_aa: CASSPNRGPNYGYTF
cdr3_nt: TGTGCCAGCTCACCGAACAGGGGCCCTAACTATGGCTACACCTTC

clone_size: -
j_call: TRBJ2-3
v_call: TRBV7-7
d_call: TRBD1
cdr3_aa: CASSPLARVRDREVDTQYF
cdr3_nt: TGTGCTAGCAGCCCCCTTGCCCGTGTCCGGGACAGGGAGGTAGATACGCAGTATTTT

clone_size: -
j_call: TRBJ2-3
v_call: TRBV19
d_call: TRBD1
cdr3_aa: CASSIAPRQGYIDTQYF
cdr3_nt: TGTGCCAGTAGTATCGCCCCCCGACAGGGGTATATAGATACGCAGTATTTT

clone_size: -
j_call: TRBJ2-5
v_call: TRBV11-2
d_call: -
cdr3_aa: CASSLGSRETQYF
cdr3_nt: TGTGCCAGCAGCTTAGGTAGCAGAGAGACCCAGTACTTC

clone_size: -
j_call: TRBJ2-5
v_call: TRBV4-1
d_call: TRBD2
cdr3_aa: CASSPVAGPQETQYF
cdr3_nt: TGCGCCAGCAGTCCAGTAGCGGGGCCTCAAGAGACCCAGTACTTC

clone_size: -
j_call: TRBJ1-2
v_call: TRBV19
d_call: TRBD1
cdr3_aa: CASSIAGQISGGYTF
cdr3_nt: TGTGCCAGTAGTATAGCGGGACAGATATCTGGAGGCTACACCTTC

clone_size: few
j_call: TRBJ2-7
v_call: TRBV5-1
d_call: -
cdr3_aa: CASSASPGYEQYF
cdr3_nt: TGCGCCAGCAGCGCCAGTCCGGGTTACGAGCAGTACTTC

clone_size: -
j_call: TRBJ2-1
v_call: TRBV25-1
d_call: TRBD2
cdr3_aa: CATRTSSYNEQFF
cdr3_nt: TGTGCCACCCGGACTAGCTCCTACAATGAGCAGTTCTTC

clone_size: -
j_call: TRBJ2-7
v_call: TRBV5-1
d_call: -
cdr3_aa: CASSLEGLGHEQYF
cdr3_nt: TGCGCCAGCAGCTTGGAGGGACTCGGCCACGAGCAGTACTTC

clone_size: -
j_call: TRBJ2-7
v_call: TRBV30
d_call: -
cdr3_aa: CVCWRGDYEQYF
cdr3_nt: TGTGTCTGCTGGAGGGGCGACTACGAGCAGTACTTC

clone_size: -
j_call: TRBJ1-2
v_call: TRBV7-9
d_call: TRBD1
cdr3_aa: CASSLGTGGLSGYTF
cdr3_nt: TGTGCCAGCAGCTTAGGGACAGGCGGTCTTAGTGGCTACACCTTC

clone_size: -
j_call: TRBJ2-7
v_call: TRBV11-2
d_call: -
cdr3_aa: CASSLAQAYEQYF
cdr3_nt: TGTGCCAGCAGCTTAGCACAGGCCTACGAGCAGTACTTC

clone_size: -
j_call: TRBJ2-5
v_call: TRBV2
d_call: TRBD2
cdr3_aa: CASTGLAGGIAETQYF
cdr3_nt: TGTGCCTCGACGGGGCTAGCGGGAGGGATAGCGGAGACCCAGTACTTC

clone_size: once
j_call: TRBJ2-7
v_call: TRBV6-5
d_call: TRBD1
cdr3_aa: CASRMNFRGRYEQYF
cdr3_nt: TGTGCCAGCAGGATGAATTTTAGGGGGCGATACGAGCAGTACTTC

clone_size: -
j_call: TRBJ1-5
v_call: TRBV6-4
d_call: TRBD1
cdr3_aa: CAIYVRQGLYQPQHF
cdr3_nt: TGTGCCATTTATGTGAGACAGGGTTTGTATCAGCCCCAGCATTTT

clone_size: -
j_call: TRBJ2-7
v_call: TRBV10-1
d_call: TRBD2
cdr3_aa: CASSAGLAGEYEQYF
cdr3_nt: TGCGCCAGCAGTGCGGGACTAGCGGGGGAGTACGAGCAGTACTTC

clone_size: -
j_call: TRBJ1-4
v_call: TRBV30
d_call: TRBD1
cdr3_aa: CAWRRTGASEKLFF
cdr3_nt: TGTGCCTGGAGACGTACAGGGGCGAGTGAAAAACTGTTTTTT

clone_size: -
j_call: TRBJ2-5
v_call: TRBV9
d_call: -
cdr3_aa: CASSVSRGKETQYF
cdr3_nt: TGTGCCAGCAGCGTCTCCAGGGGTAAGGAGACCCAGTACTTC

clone_size: once
j_call: TRBJ1-6
v_call: TRBV18
d_call: TRBD1
cdr3_aa: CASSPSTGQSSPLHF
cdr3_nt: TGTGCCAGCTCACCAAGTACGGGACAGAGTTCACCCCTCCACTTT